A selection of T cell receptor beta chains follows, all from one sample in a study of shared clonotypes between healthy human individuals. Only in-frame clones appear in the TCRdb table, and some are missing; sequencing was by immunoSEQ multiplex PCR. The data show around 320,000 clones, with 87% seen just once and about 16% held by the top ten. The sample consisted of memory CD8+ T cells sorted from blood. Source of these receptors: a man younger than 35 in good health. CDR3s include the opening cysteine and the closing phenylalanine or tryptophan. The D gene is left open where the match is weak. Expanded clones are given a class, and other clones once, few, many or no size at all.

-	TRBV4-2	TRBJ1-1	16	-	CASSQEVGGRNTEAFF	TGTGCCAGCAGCCAAGAAGTTGGAGGCAGGAACACTGAAGCTTTCTTT
-	TRBV10-3	TRBJ2-7	12	-	CAIRGTGDEQYF	TGTGCCATCAGGGGGACGGGCGACGAGCAGTACTTC
-	TRBV28	TRBJ2-3	14	TRBD2	CASSEAGDQDTQYF	TGTGCCAGCAGCGAGGCGGGGGACCAAGATACGCAGTATTTT
-	TRBV6-1	TRBJ2-7	16	-	CASSDFTRDNSYEQYF	TGTGCCAGCAGTGACTTCACCCGGGACAACTCCTACGAGCAGTACTTC
-	TRBV4-1	TRBJ2-7	15	-	CASSQVFQESYEQYF	TGCGCCAGCAGCCAAGTTTTTCAGGAATCCTACGAGCAGTACTTC
-	TRBV11-3	TRBJ2-1	14	TRBD1	CASSPRTGENEQFF	TGTGCCAGCAGCCCCAGGACAGGGGAGAATGAGCAGTTCTTC
once	TRBV29-1	TRBJ2-2	13	-	CSVEGSGTGELFF	TGCAGCGTTGAAGGGAGTGGAACCGGGGAGCTGTTTTTT
-	TRBV28	TRBJ1-1	20	TRBD1	CASSFLPPDRGRGFDTEAFF	TGTGCCAGCAGTTTCCTCCCCCCCGACAGGGGGAGAGGGTTTGACACTGAAGCTTTCTTT
-	TRBV9	TRBJ1-1	15	TRBD1	CASSVGRDRATEAFF	TGTGCCAGCAGCGTAGGAAGGGACAGGGCAACTGAAGCTTTCTTT
-	TRBV6-6	TRBJ2-4	10	-	CASRGNIQYF	TGTGCCAGCAGAGGGAACATTCAGTACTTC
-	TRBV27	TRBJ2-7	13	-	CASRLQPASEQYF	TGTGCCAGCAGACTTCAGCCCGCGAGCGAGCAGTACTTC
-	TRBV30	TRBJ2-7	14	-	CAWSGLAWAYEQYF	TGTGCCTGGTCGGGCCTCGCCTGGGCCTACGAGCAGTACTTC
once	TRBV7-9	TRBJ2-5	16	-	CASSLPGYGGPSAQYF	TGTGCCAGCAGCTTACCGGGTTACGGGGGTCCTTCGGCCCAGTACTTC
-	TRBV9	TRBJ2-7	13	-	CASSVASSYEQYF	TGTGCCAGCAGCGTAGCGTCCTCCTACGAGCAGTACTTC
-	TRBV5-4	TRBJ2-7	15	TRBD2	CASNYGGRPNYEQYF	TGTGCCAGCAACTATGGCGGGAGGCCTAACTACGAGCAGTACTTC
-	TRBV20-1	TRBJ2-1	9	-	CSADGLSFF	TGCAGTGCCGACGGGTTGTCCTTCTTC
-	TRBV6-4	TRBJ2-6	21	-	CASSDYLTVRVTISGANVLTF	TGTGCCAGCAGTGACTACCTGACAGTAAGGGTTACTATCTCTGGGGCCAACGTCCTGACTTTC
-	TRBV7-9	TRBJ2-1	14	-	CASSLVARGFEQFF	TGTGCCAGCAGCTTAGTTGCTAGGGGGTTTGAGCAGTTCTTC
-	TRBV30	TRBJ1-1	15	-	CAWSVLSLNGSEAFF	TGTGCCTGGAGTGTCCTAAGCCTCAACGGGTCTGAAGCTTTCTTT
-	TRBV5-6	TRBJ1-5	12	-	CASSLGDEPQHF	TGTGCCAGCAGCTTGGGGGACGAGCCCCAGCATTTT
-	TRBV5-4	TRBJ2-5	14	-	CASSFRQELETQYF	TGTGCCAGCAGCTTTAGGCAGGAGTTGGAGACCCAGTACTTC
-	TRBV15	TRBJ2-7	17	-	CATSRADIEGSLYEQYF	TGTGCCACCAGCAGAGCTGATATAGAGGGATCTCTTTACGAGCAGTACTTC
few	TRBV10-1	TRBJ2-7	17	-	CASSESGKARGIIEQYF	TGCGCCAGCAGTGAGTCGGGGAAAGCAAGAGGAATAATCGAGCAGTACTTC
-	TRBV5-4	TRBJ2-3	12	-	CASSAGSDTQYF	TGTGCCAGCAGCGCAGGCTCAGATACGCAGTATTTT
-	TRBV11-2	TRBJ2-5	14	-	CASSPPLSEETQYF	TGTGCCAGCAGCCCCCCCCTTTCTGAGGAGACCCAGTACTTC
-	TRBV6-1	TRBJ2-5	16	TRBD2	CASSERVAGGQETQYF	TGTGCCAGCAGTGAAAGGGTAGCGGGGGGCCAAGAGACCCAGTACTTC
-	TRBV2	TRBJ2-7	11	-	CAGRENYEQYF	TGTGCAGGAAGGGAAAACTACGAGCAGTACTTC
-	TRBV7-6	TRBJ2-5	14	-	CASSLFQSEETQYF	TGTGCCAGCAGCTTATTCCAGTCCGAAGAGACCCAGTACTTC
-	TRBV4-2	TRBJ1-2	16	-	CASSRSTQTGDYGYTF	TGTGCCAGCAGCCGATCCACCCAGACCGGGGACTATGGCTACACCTTC
-	TRBV4-3	TRBJ2-7	16	-	CASSQDISLEAYEQYF	TGCGCCAGCAGCCAAGATATCTCCCTAGAGGCCTACGAGCAGTACTTC
-	TRBV6-5	TRBJ1-1	13	-	CASRTATNTEAFF	TGTGCCAGCAGGACAGCAACGAACACTGAAGCTTTCTTT
-	TRBV27	TRBJ2-5	15	-	CASSSGDGREETQYF	TGTGCCAGCAGTTCAGGGGACGGGAGAGAGGAGACCCAGTACTTC
-	TRBV13	TRBJ2-4	18	TRBD2	CASSYGTASGSSKNIQYF	TGTGCCAGCAGCTACGGGACAGCTAGCGGGAGCTCCAAAAACATTCAGTACTTC
once	TRBV11-3	TRBJ2-6	18	-	CASSISTDLQSRANVLTF	TGTGCCAGCAGCATTTCTACCGATCTACAAAGTCGGGCCAACGTCCTGACTTTC
-	TRBV29-1	TRBJ2-7	12	-	CSARSDSYEQYF	TGCAGCGCCCGGTCCGACTCCTACGAGCAGTACTTC
-	TRBV4-1	TRBJ2-7	15	TRBD2	CASSQASGGPYEQYF	TGCGCCAGCAGCCAAGCTAGCGGAGGGCCCTACGAGCAGTACTTC
-	TRBV19	TRBJ2-1	13	-	CASSKYAGDEQFF	TGTGCCAGTAGCAAATATGCCGGCGATGAGCAGTTCTTC
-	TRBV5-1	TRBJ1-1	15	TRBD1	CASSARQGADTEAFF	TGCGCCAGCAGCGCACGACAGGGGGCGGACACTGAAGCTTTCTTT
once	TRBV7-6	TRBJ1-3	15	TRBD1	CASSEGTGSGNTIYF	TGTGCCAGCAGCGAAGGGACAGGGTCTGGAAACACCATATATTTT
-	TRBV19	TRBJ1-1	16	-	CASSRAAWQGRTEAFF	TGTGCCAGTAGTCGAGCTGCCTGGCAGGGGAGGACTGAAGCTTTCTTT
-	TRBV10-1	TRBJ2-1	14	-	CASSSPGVTDEQFF	TGCGCCAGCAGTTCTCCCGGGGTGACCGATGAGCAGTTCTTC
-	TRBV6-5	TRBJ2-1	16	TRBD1	CASSYLTGGPYNEQFF	TGTGCCAGCAGTTACTTGACAGGGGGACCCTACAATGAGCAGTTCTTC
-	TRBV27	TRBJ1-2	13	-	CASSPSASYGYTF	TGTGCCAGCAGTCCCTCCGCGTCTTATGGCTACACCTTC
-	TRBV7-9	TRBJ2-1	14	-	CASSLGSSIIEQFF	TGTGCCAGCAGCCTGGGGAGCAGCATAATTGAGCAGTTCTTC
-	TRBV4-3	TRBJ2-1	14	-	CASSPGRGYNEQFF	TGCGCCAGCAGCCCTGGGCGCGGGTACAATGAGCAGTTCTTC
-	TRBV9	TRBJ2-1	14	TRBD2	CASSVGREYNEQFF	TGTGCCAGCAGCGTAGGGCGGGAGTACAATGAGCAGTTCTTC
-	TRBV27	TRBJ1-2	17	TRBD1	CASSPTQVTGALYGYTF	TGTGCCAGCAGTCCTACTCAGGTGACAGGGGCCCTCTATGGCTACACCTTC
-	TRBV27	TRBJ2-3	16	TRBD2	CASGDISGGPLNTQYF	TGTGCCAGCGGGGACATTAGCGGGGGACCTCTAAATACGCAGTATTTT
-	TRBV9	TRBJ2-1	15	TRBD2	CASSVAGGPGNEQFF	TGTGCCAGCAGCGTAGCGGGAGGCCCTGGCAATGAGCAGTTCTTC
-	TRBV30	TRBJ1-2	14	TRBD1	CAWSGVGTDYGYTF	TGTGCCTGGAGTGGGGTGGGGACAGACTATGGCTACACCTTC
-	TRBV29-1	TRBJ2-7	14	TRBD1	CSVEEGTGGNEQYF	TGCAGCGTTGAAGAAGGGACAGGTGGGAACGAGCAGTACTTC
-	TRBV7-2	TRBJ2-3	16	TRBD2	CAGEVAGGPGADTQYF	TGTGCCGGAGAGGTAGCGGGGGGGCCCGGGGCAGATACGCAGTATTTT
-	TRBV2	TRBJ2-2	17	TRBD2	CASSATSGRWNTGELFF	TGTGCCAGCAGCGCGACTAGCGGGAGGTGGAACACCGGGGAGCTGTTTTTT
once	TRBV6-5	TRBJ1-2	13	TRBD1	CASSLTGGDGYTF	TGTGCCAGCAGCCTGACAGGGGGGGATGGCTACACCTTC
once	TRBV4-1	TRBJ2-5	15	-	CASSQGPGSLETQYF	TGCGCCAGCAGCCAAGGGCCAGGGAGCTTAGAGACCCAGTACTTC
many	TRBV4-3	TRBJ2-7	15	-	CASSQDHLGQYEQYF	TGCGCCAGCAGCCAAGATCATCTAGGGCAGTACGAGCAGTACTTC
-	TRBV29-1	TRBJ2-2	14	-	CSAEEGASTGELFF	TGCAGCGCCGAGGAGGGGGCGAGCACCGGGGAGCTGTTTTTT
-	TRBV5-1	TRBJ2-7	14	-	CASSAVAPIYEQYF	TGCGCCAGCAGCGCCGTGGCCCCAATCTACGAGCAGTACTTC